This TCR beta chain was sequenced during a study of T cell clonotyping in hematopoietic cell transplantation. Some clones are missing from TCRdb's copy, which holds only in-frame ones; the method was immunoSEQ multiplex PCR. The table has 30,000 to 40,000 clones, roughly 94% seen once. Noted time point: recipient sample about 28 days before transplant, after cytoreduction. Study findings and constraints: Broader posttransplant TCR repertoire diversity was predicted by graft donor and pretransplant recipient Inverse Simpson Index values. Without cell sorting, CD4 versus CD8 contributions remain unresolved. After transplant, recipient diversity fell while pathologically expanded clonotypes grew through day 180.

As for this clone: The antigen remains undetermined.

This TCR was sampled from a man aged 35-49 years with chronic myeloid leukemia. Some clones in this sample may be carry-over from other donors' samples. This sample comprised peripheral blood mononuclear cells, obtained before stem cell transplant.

CDR3 loop: CASSSTFPTGVGYGYTF. In DNA form, the CDR3 reads TGTGCCAGCAGTTCCACGTTCCCGACAGGGGTCGGCTATGGCTACACCTTC. The chain employs TRBV27 and TRBJ1-2, with 8 bases identical to TRBD1. This CDR3 is 17 amino acids long. CDR1 and CDR2 (germline): MNHEY, SMNVEV (reference sequence). V shed 4 bases and J 4 bases; nucleotides not matched to a gene: 14.